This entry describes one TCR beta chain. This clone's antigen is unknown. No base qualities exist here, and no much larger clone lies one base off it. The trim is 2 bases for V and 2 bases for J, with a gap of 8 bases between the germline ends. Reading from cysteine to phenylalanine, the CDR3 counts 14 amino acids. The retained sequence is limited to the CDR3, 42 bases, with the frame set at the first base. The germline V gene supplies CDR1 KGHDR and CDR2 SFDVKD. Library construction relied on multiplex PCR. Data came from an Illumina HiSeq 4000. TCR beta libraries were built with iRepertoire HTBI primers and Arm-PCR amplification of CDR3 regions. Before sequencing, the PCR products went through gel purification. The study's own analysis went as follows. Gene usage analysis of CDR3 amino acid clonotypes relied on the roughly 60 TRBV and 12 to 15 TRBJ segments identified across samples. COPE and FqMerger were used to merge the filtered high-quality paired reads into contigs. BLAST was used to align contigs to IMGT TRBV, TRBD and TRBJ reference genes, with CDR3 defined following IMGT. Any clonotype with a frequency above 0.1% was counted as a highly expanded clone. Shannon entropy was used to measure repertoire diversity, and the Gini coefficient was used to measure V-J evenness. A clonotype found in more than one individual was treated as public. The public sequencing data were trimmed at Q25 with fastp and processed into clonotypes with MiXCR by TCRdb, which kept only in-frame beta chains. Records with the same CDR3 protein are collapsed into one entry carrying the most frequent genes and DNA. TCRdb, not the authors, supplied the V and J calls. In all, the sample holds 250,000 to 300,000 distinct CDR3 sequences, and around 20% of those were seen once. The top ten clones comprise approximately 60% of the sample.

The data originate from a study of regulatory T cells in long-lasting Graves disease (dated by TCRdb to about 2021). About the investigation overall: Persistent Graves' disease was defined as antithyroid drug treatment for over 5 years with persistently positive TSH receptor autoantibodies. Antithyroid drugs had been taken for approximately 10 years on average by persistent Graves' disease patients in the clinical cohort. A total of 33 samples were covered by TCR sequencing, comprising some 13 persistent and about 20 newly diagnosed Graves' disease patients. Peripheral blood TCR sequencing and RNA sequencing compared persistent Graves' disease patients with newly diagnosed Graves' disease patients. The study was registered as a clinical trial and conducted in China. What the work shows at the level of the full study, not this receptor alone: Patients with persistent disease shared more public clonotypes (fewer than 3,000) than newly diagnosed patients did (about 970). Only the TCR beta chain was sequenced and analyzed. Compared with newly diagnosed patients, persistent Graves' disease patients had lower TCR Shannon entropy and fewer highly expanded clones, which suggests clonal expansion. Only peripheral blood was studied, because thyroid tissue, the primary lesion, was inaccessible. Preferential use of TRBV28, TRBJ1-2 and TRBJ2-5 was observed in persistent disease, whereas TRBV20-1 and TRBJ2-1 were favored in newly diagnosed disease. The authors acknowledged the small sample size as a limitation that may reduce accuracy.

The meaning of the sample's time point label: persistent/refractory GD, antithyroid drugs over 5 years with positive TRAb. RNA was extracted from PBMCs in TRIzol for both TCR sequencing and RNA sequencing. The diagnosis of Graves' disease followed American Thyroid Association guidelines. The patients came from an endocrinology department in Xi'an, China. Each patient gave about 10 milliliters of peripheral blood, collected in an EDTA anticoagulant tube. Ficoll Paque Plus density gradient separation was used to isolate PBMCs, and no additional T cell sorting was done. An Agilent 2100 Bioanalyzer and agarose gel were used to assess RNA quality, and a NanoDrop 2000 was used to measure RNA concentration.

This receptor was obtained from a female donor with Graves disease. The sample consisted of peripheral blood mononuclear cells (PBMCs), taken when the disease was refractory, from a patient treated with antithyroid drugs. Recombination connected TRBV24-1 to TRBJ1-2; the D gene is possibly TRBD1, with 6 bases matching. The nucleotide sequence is TGTGCCACCAGTGATTGGACAGCAAACTATGGCTACACCTTC. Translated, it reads CATSDWTANYGYTF.